Listed below are T cell receptor beta chains from one sample, sequenced in a study of response to subunit inactivated influenza vaccine. In TCRdb, the RT-PCR reads were re-called with MiXCR into one record per CDR3 protein. The sample records about 310,000 distinct CDR3 sequences, just over 20% being singletons. The sample consisted of PBMCs from blood, taken approximately 22 months after vaccination. These receptors came from a man aged 45 to 75 who received an inactivated influenza vaccine. The CDR3 runs from the conserved cysteine through the conserved F or W. The D gene is left open where the match is weak. Not every row has a clone size; where given, it reads once, few, many or a size class.

v_call	d_call	clone_size	j_call	cdr3_nt	cdr3_aa
TRBV4-3	.	many	TRBJ1-4	TGCGCCAGCAGCCGTTCCCCGGTCTCGGGTGAAAAACTGTTTTTT	CASSRSPVSGEKLFF
TRBV20-1	.	few	TRBJ1-1	TGCAGTGCTAGAGATACTTGGGTAAAGGGGAACACTGAAGCTTTCTTT	CSARDTWVKGNTEAFF
TRBV28	TRBD2	few	TRBJ2-7	TGTGCCAGCAGGGCTAGCGGTCCCTCCTACGAGCAGTACTTC	CASRASGPSYEQYF
TRBV12-3/TRBV12-4	.	few	TRBJ2-5	TGTGCCAGCAGCCGGGACCCAGAGACCCAGTACTTC	CASSRDPETQYF
TRBV12-3/TRBV12-4	.	many	TRBJ2-5	TGTGCCAGCAGTTTTTCAGGGCGTGAGACCCAGTACTTC	CASSFSGRETQYF
TRBV4-1	TRBD2	many	TRBJ2-1	TGCGCCAGCAGCCAAGGCCTCCAGTTGACGGGGGGACTTCGGGATGAGCAGTTCTTC	CASSQGLQLTGGLRDEQFF
TRBV5-8	.	.	TRBJ1-2	TGTGCCAGCAGCGTTCAGAGGCTTCATGGCTACACCTTC	CASSVQRLHGYTF
TRBV12-3/TRBV12-4	.	.	TRBJ2-7	TGTGCCAGCAGTCAACAGGGACCCGGCTACGAGCAGTACTTC	CASSQQGPGYEQYF
TRBV30	.	many	TRBJ1-1	TGTGCCTGGACCCCCCGTCAACCAAACACTGAAGCTTTCTTT	CAWTPRQPNTEAFF
TRBV2	.	many	TRBJ1-1	TGTGCCAGCAGGTGGGAGTTCGCTCAAGGGTACACTGAAGCTTTCTTT	CASRWEFAQGYTEAFF
TRBV12-3/TRBV12-4	.	many	TRBJ1-3	TGTGCCAGCAGCCTAGGGGAAAACACCATATATTTT	CASSLGENTIYF
TRBV20-1	.	many	TRBJ1-1	TGCAGTGTAGCGGGACATTACACTGAAGCTTTCTTT	CSVAGHYTEAFF
TRBV12-3/TRBV12-4	.	.	TRBJ1-4	TGTGCCAGCAGCGGACTCGCTAATGAAAAACTGTTTTTT	CASSGLANEKLFF
TRBV28	.	.	TRBJ1-1	TGTGCCAGCAGCTTACTCTTTGGGATGACCACTGAAGCTTTCTTT	CASSLLFGMTTEAFF
TRBV10-2	.	few	TRBJ1-4	TGCGCCAGCAGTGGAAATATGGCGGAAAAACTGTTTTTT	CASSGNMAEKLFF
TRBV4-2	TRBD1	many	TRBJ1-2	TGTGCCAGCAGCCAAGCGGCTGGACAGGGGCCGCTAGTTGGCTACACCTTC	CASSQAAGQGPLVGYTF
TRBV4-1	.	few	TRBJ1-1	TGCGCCAGCAGCCAAGATGGTGGGTATGAAGCTTTCTTT	CASSQDGGYEAFF
TRBV6-1	.	.	TRBJ2-1	TGTGCCAGCAGACTGACCCTTGGGCCGTTCTTC	CASRLTLGPFF
TRBV3-1	.	few	TRBJ1-2	TGTGCCAGCAGCCAATTTTTCTCCGGAAGGGGACTGTCGTCGGGCTACACCTTC	CASSQFFSGRGLSSGYTF
TRBV29-1	TRBD1	many	TRBJ1-2	TGCAGCGTTGGGACAGGGGCCAACTATGGCTACACCTTC	CSVGTGANYGYTF
TRBV5-6	TRBD2	few	TRBJ2-5	TGTGCCAGCAGCTACCTGGGACTAGCGGGTGAGACCCAGTACTTC	CASSYLGLAGETQYF
TRBV11-3	TRBD2	few	TRBJ2-3	TGTGCCAGCAGCCAAGGGTCTAGCGGGGGTTCGGATACGCAGTATTTT	CASSQGSSGGSDTQYF
TRBV29-1	TRBD1	many	TRBJ1-2	TGCAGCGTTGGACAGGGAGCGCGGGGCTACACCTTC	CSVGQGARGYTF
TRBV29-1	.	few	TRBJ1-2	TGCAGCGTTGCCCAGCAGGGCGGCTACACCTTC	CSVAQQGGYTF
TRBV6-1	.	few	TRBJ1-2	TGTGCCACCCAAACCGGGTTTAACTATGGCTACACCTTC	CATQTGFNYGYTF
TRBV20-1	.	.	TRBJ2-4	TGCAGTGCTAGGGGGGGTTTCGGCAAAAACATTCAGTACTTC	CSARGGFGKNIQYF
TRBV6-2/TRBV6-3	.	few	TRBJ2-3	TGTGCCAGCAGGACTTGGAGGGGGCAAGGCACAGATACGCAGTATTTT	CASRTWRGQGTDTQYF
TRBV28	.	.	TRBJ2-5	TGTGCCAGCAGTTTCAGTGATCGGGCCTATGGGACCCAGTACTTC	CASSFSDRAYGTQYF
TRBV10-3	.	.	TRBJ2-7	TGTGCCATCAGTGATAGAAGTGGGAGGAGTATTGAGCAGTACTTC	CAISDRSGRSIEQYF
TRBV7-8	.	few	TRBJ2-2	TGTGCCAGCAGCTTAAGAAACACAGACTCCGGGGAGCTGTTTTTT	CASSLRNTDSGELFF
TRBV7-2	TRBD1	.	TRBJ2-3	TGTGCCAGCAGCTTAGTCTCGACAGGGTCGGATACGCAGTATTTT	CASSLVSTGSDTQYF
TRBV29-1	.	.	TRBJ2-1	TGCAGCGCGCGGGGACTCTACTACAATGAGCAGTTCTTC	CSARGLYYNEQFF
TRBV5-1	.	.	TRBJ2-2	TGCGCCAGCAGCTTGGAGTTACAGAGAGTCACCGGGGAGCTGTTTTTT	CASSLELQRVTGELFF
TRBV29-1	.	.	TRBJ1-1	TGCAGCGTTCCCAGTTTGTCTGAAGCTTTCTTT	CSVPSLSEAFF
TRBV2	.	few	TRBJ1-2	TGTGCCAGTAAGCAGGGAAGATCTAACTATGGCTACACCTTC	CASKQGRSNYGYTF
TRBV7-6	TRBD1	.	TRBJ1-4	TGTGCCAGCAGTTCCGGACAGGGGGCAGGTGAAAAACTGTTTTTT	CASSSGQGAGEKLFF
TRBV5-1	.	many	TRBJ1-4	TGCGCCAGCAGCTTGGCAGGGGCGCGTGGTGAAAAACTGTTTTTT	CASSLAGARGEKLFF
TRBV2	.	.	TRBJ2-7	TGTGCCAGCAGTGAAGGAGACAGTCCCTTCTACGAGCAGTACTTC	CASSEGDSPFYEQYF
TRBV3-1	.	many	TRBJ1-2	TGTGCCAGCAGTCCCAGGGGCACCTATGGCTACACCTTC	CASSPRGTYGYTF
TRBV12-3/TRBV12-4	.	few	TRBJ2-6	TGTGCCAGCGGTGCCCGACAGAGCTCTGGGGCCAACGTCCTGACTTTC	CASGARQSSGANVLTF
TRBV5-1	.	.	TRBJ2-1	TGCGCCAGCAGCAGGTACATAGCGGTTAGCTCCTACAATGAGCAGTTCTTC	CASSRYIAVSSYNEQFF